The present T cell receptor beta chain was sequenced within a study of radiotherapy plus CTLA-4 blockade in lung cancer. V gave up 3 bases and J gave up 8 bases, with 10 bases separating them. Germline lookup yields CDR1 LNHDA and CDR2 SQIVND (reference sequence). The CDR3 is made up of 13 amino acids. Profiled with immunoSEQ multiplex PCR; TCRdb holds only in-frame clones, not every one. In the table there are 56,000 or so clones, 79% of which are singletons. The rearrangement uses TRBV19 and TRBJ1-4; no clear D gene. The TCR sequence derives from a human donor with non-small cell lung cancer who had a partial response to radiotherapy plus ipilimumab. Sample: peripheral blood, taken from a patient treated with radiotherapy plus ipilimumab. The CDR3 region has the DNA TGTGCCAGTAGTATGCGGTCTCGAGAAAAACTGTTTTTT. Encoded protein: CASSMRSREKLFF.